A selection of T cell receptor beta chains follows, all from one sample in a study of OX40 agonist ivuxolimab in advanced cancers. Here immunoSEQ multiplex PCR was the method, and the copy in TCRdb shows in-frame clones only, minus some. This sample carries approximately 71,000 clones, 85% to 95% of them seen once, and the ten largest clones take 15% to 18%. The sequencing here drew on CD4+ or CD8+ T cells sorted from blood, taken in a trial of the OX40 agonist ivuxolimab. The receptors shown here come from an adult with an advanced solid tumor such as melanoma, head and neck, liver or kidney cancer. CDR3s include the opening cysteine and the closing phenylalanine or tryptophan. Each record gives: D gene, clone size, CDR3 length, J gene, V gene, CDR3 DNA, CDR3 protein. The D gene is left open where the match is weak. Only some rows state a clone size, as once, few, many or a class for expanded clones.

.	.	15	TRBJ2-5	TRBV7-6	TGTGCCAGCAGCTTAGCGGTGCAGGGTCCGGGGACCCAGTACTTC	CASSLAVQGPGTQYF
TRBD2	.	17	TRBJ2-7	TRBV7-3	TGTGCCAGCAGCTTAAAGCTGGCACTAGCGGAAAACTACGAGCAGTACTTC	CASSLKLALAENYEQYF
.	.	12	TRBJ1-1	TRBV10-1	TGCGCCAGCAGTGAGGGACTCGCTGAAGCTTTCTTT	CASSEGLAEAFF
.	.	13	TRBJ2-7	TRBV7-2	TGTGCCAGCAGCCCTACGGATTTCTACGAGCAGTACTTC	CASSPTDFYEQYF
.	.	14	TRBJ1-4	TRBV18	TGTGCCAGCTCCCACGGGGTCGTGGCTGAAAAACTGTTTTTT	CASSHGVVAEKLFF
.	once	15	TRBJ2-7	TRBV21-1	TGTGCCAGCAGCATCAGCGGGGGGAGCTCCTACGAGCAGTACTTC	CASSISGGSSYEQYF
TRBD2	.	16	TRBJ2-1	TRBV28	TGTGCCAGCAGTTTAGGTGGGGGACTACCACCCATGGAGCAGTTCTTC	CASSLGGGLPPMEQFF
TRBD2	.	16	TRBJ2-7	TRBV5-1	TGCGCCAGCAGCGGCCTGGAGCGGGAGTTGATCTACGAGCAGTACTTC	CASSGLERELIYEQYF
TRBD1	.	14	TRBJ1-5	TRBV27	TGTGCCAGCAGTCTAGACAGGGCTGGTCAGCCCCAGCATTTT	CASSLDRAGQPQHF
.	.	15	TRBJ2-7	TRBV21-1	TGTGCCAGCAGCAGCACTACCGGGAACTCCTACGAGCAGTACTTC	CASSSTTGNSYEQYF
.	.	11	TRBJ1-1	TRBV6-6	TGTGCCAGCAGTTACCTTACTGAAGCTTTCTTT	CASSYLTEAFF
TRBD1	.	15	TRBJ1-4	TRBV6-6	TGTGCCAGCAGTCCTACGGGACAGGGGAGAGAAAAACTGTTTTTT	CASSPTGQGREKLFF
.	.	13	TRBJ1-1	TRBV29-1	TGCAGCGTTGAACAGGGGAGGTCCTCTGAAGCTTTCTTT	CSVEQGRSSEAFF
.	.	12	TRBJ2-7	TRBV19	TGTGCCAGTAGTATTTTTCCGGGCGAGCAGTACTTC	CASSIFPGEQYF
.	.	16	TRBJ1-5	TRBV5-8	TGTGCCAGCAGCGTGGGGGCGCAGGGTGCGTCCCAGCCCCAGCATTTT	CASSVGAQGASQPQHF
TRBD1	.	16	TRBJ1-2	TRBV29-1	TGCAGCGTTGAATATGACAGGGGGCGCGTCGACTATGGCTACACCTTC	CSVEYDRGRVDYGYTF
TRBD1	.	19	TRBJ2-2	TRBV5-8	TGTGCCAGCAGTTATGACCGGGACAGGGGGCTGGGGAACACCGGGGAGCTGTTTTTT	CASSYDRDRGLGNTGELFF
TRBD2	.	16	TRBJ2-1	TRBV4-1	TGCGCCAGCAGCCAAGAGAGCGGGATAGGCTACAATGAGCAGTTCTTC	CASSQESGIGYNEQFF
.	.	17	TRBJ2-5	TRBV5-1	TGCGCCAGCAGCTTGGCCAATCCTAGCTACAGACAAGAGACCCAGTACTTC	CASSLANPSYRQETQYF
.	.	15	TRBJ1-2	TRBV7-9	TGTGCCAGCAGCCCCGGACAGACAAACGACTATGGCTACACCTTC	CASSPGQTNDYGYTF
.	.	14	TRBJ2-1	TRBV6-5	TGTGCCAGCGGCTCAGATGTTTCGACGGATGAGCAGTTCTTC	CASGSDVSTDEQFF
.	once	13	TRBJ1-1	TRBV28	TGTGCCAGCAGTTTTGCAGCCAACACTGAAGCTTTCTTT	CASSFAANTEAFF
TRBD1	.	15	TRBJ2-1	TRBV5-6	TGTGCCAGCAGCGGGGACAGGGGGCAAAATAATGAGCAGTTCTTC	CASSGDRGQNNEQFF
.	.	14	TRBJ1-1	TRBV7-6	TGTGCCAGCAGCTTAGGGCAGGGGATGATTGAAGCTTTCTTT	CASSLGQGMIEAFF
TRBD1	.	13	TRBJ1-1	TRBV28	TGTGCCACATCTCACAGGGGAGGCACTGAAGCTTTCTTT	CATSHRGGTEAFF
.	.	17	TRBJ1-3	TRBV7-9	TGTGCCAGCAGCTTAGCGGGGCAGGGCCCTTCTGGAAACACCATATATTTT	CASSLAGQGPSGNTIYF
.	.	14	TRBJ2-2	TRBV10-3	TGTGCCATCACTCAGCTGGAGGGGTCCGGGGAGCTGTTTTTT	CAITQLEGSGELFF
TRBD2	.	18	TRBJ2-1	TRBV9	TGTGCCAGCAGCCCCCAGTCCGGGACTAGCGGGAGTTACAATGAGCAGTTCTTC	CASSPQSGTSGSYNEQFF
.	.	14	TRBJ2-2	TRBV5-4	TGTGCCAGCAGCTTGTGGGGAAGGATCGGGGAGCTGTTTTTT	CASSLWGRIGELFF
.	.	13	TRBJ2-7	TRBV5-4	TGTGCCAGCAGCTGGGCCGGGTCCTACGAGCAGTACTTC	CASSWAGSYEQYF
.	.	15	TRBJ2-7	TRBV28	TGTGCCAGCAGGGCCCGACGGGCGCTACCCTACGAGCAGTACTTC	CASRARRALPYEQYF